A selection of T cell receptor beta chains follows, all from one sample in a study of blood T cell repertoires in COVID-19. Profiling relied on immunoSEQ multiplex PCR, and the TCRdb table lists in-frame clones only, not all of them. The sample includes fewer than 200,000 clones, roughly three quarters of them seen just once. The sequenced sample consisted of peripheral blood. The receptors originated from a woman between 50 and 59 years old with active or convalescent COVID-19. The CDR3 runs from the conserved cysteine through the conserved F or W. A D gene is named only where the DNA matches it firmly. A clone size is listed for some rows: how often the clone was seen (once, few, many), or a class if it is expanded.

D: TRBD2; size: NA; J: TRBJ2-7; V: TRBV6-5; DNA: TGTGCCAGCAGTTACTCGAGGCGGGGGAGCGAGCAGTACTTC; CDR3: CASSYSRRGSEQYF
D: TRBD1; size: few; J: TRBJ2-7; V: TRBV6-5; DNA: TGTGCCAGCACCCGGGACAGTCCACCGTATGAGCAGTACTTC; CDR3: CASTRDSPPYEQYF
D: NA; size: NA; J: TRBJ2-2; V: TRBV9; DNA: TGTGCCAGCAGCGTAGAAGGATGGGGGGCCGGGGAGCTGTTTTTT; CDR3: CASSVEGWGAGELFF
D: NA; size: NA; J: TRBJ2-7; V: TRBV4-2; DNA: TGTGCCAGCAGCCAAGAGACAGGTACCCTCACCTACGAGCAGTACTTC; CDR3: CASSQETGTLTYEQYF
D: NA; size: NA; J: TRBJ1-4; V: TRBV4-2; DNA: TGTGCCAGCAGCCAAGGTCGACAGCCCCCAACTAATGAAAAACTGTTTTTT; CDR3: CASSQGRQPPTNEKLFF
D: TRBD1; size: once; J: TRBJ1-1; V: TRBV19; DNA: TGTGCCAGTAGTAAGAGGGACAGGGAAACTGAAGCTTTCTTT; CDR3: CASSKRDRETEAFF
D: TRBD1; size: NA; J: TRBJ1-1; V: TRBV23-1; DNA: TGCGCCAGCAGTCATGACAGGGAGAGTGGGGGAGCTTTCTTT; CDR3: CASSHDRESGGAFF
D: TRBD2; size: once; J: TRBJ2-1; V: TRBV9; DNA: TGTGCCAGCAGCGTAGTGCTAGCGGGGGGAGTAAATGAGCAGTTCTTC; CDR3: CASSVVLAGGVNEQFF
D: NA; size: once; J: TRBJ2-7; V: TRBV5-1; DNA: TGCGCCAGCAGCTTCGACAGTGGGCCTAACGAGCAGTACTTC; CDR3: CASSFDSGPNEQYF
D: NA; size: few; J: TRBJ1-6; V: TRBV5-1; DNA: TGCGCCAGCAGCTTGGTCGGGGGGGCCACTAATTCACCCCTCCACTTT; CDR3: CASSLVGGATNSPLHF
D: NA; size: NA; J: TRBJ1-6; V: TRBV14; DNA: TGTGCCAGCAGCCAAGGGTTGACAAGGGGGTCACCCCTCCACTTT; CDR3: CASSQGLTRGSPLHF
D: NA; size: NA; J: TRBJ2-1; V: TRBV20-1; DNA: TGCAGTGCTAGTTGGGGCAGCAATGAGCAGTTCTTC; CDR3: CSASWGSNEQFF
D: NA; size: NA; J: TRBJ2-3; V: TRBV20-1; DNA: TGCAGTGCTAGTTGGAGGGCTAGCACAGATACGCAGTATTTT; CDR3: CSASWRASTDTQYF
D: TRBD1; size: NA; J: TRBJ1-2; V: TRBV5-1; DNA: TGCGCCAGCACCCCCGGGACAGCTAACTATGGCTACACCTTC; CDR3: CASTPGTANYGYTF
D: TRBD2; size: NA; J: TRBJ2-1; V: TRBV3-1/TRBV3-2; DNA: TGTGCCAGCAGCCCCGGACTAGCGGGAGGAACCGATGAGCAGTTCTTC; CDR3: CASSPGLAGGTDEQFF
D: TRBD2; size: NA; J: TRBJ2-1; V: TRBV6-5; DNA: TGTGCCAGCAGCAAACTAGCGGGAGGGTCTAATGAGCAGTTCTTC; CDR3: CASSKLAGGSNEQFF
D: NA; size: NA; J: TRBJ2-2; V: TRBV19; DNA: TGTGCCAGTAGTCTGGGCCCCTCGCGGGAGCTGTTTTTT; CDR3: CASSLGPSRELFF
D: TRBD2; size: NA; J: TRBJ2-5; V: TRBV7-2; DNA: TGTGCCAGCAGCTTTCCGGGACTAGCGGGGAACCAAGAGACCCAGTACTTC; CDR3: CASSFPGLAGNQETQYF
D: NA; size: NA; J: TRBJ2-7; V: TRBV7-9; DNA: TGTGCCAGCAACTCAGGCGGGGCTACCTACGAGCAGTACTTC; CDR3: CASNSGGATYEQYF
D: TRBD2; size: NA; J: TRBJ2-2; V: TRBV2; DNA: TGTGCCAGCAGTTTTGCCGGGACTAGCGGGAGAGGGCTGTTTTTT; CDR3: CASSFAGTSGRGLFF
D: TRBD1; size: NA; J: TRBJ2-7; V: TRBV6-1; DNA: TGTGCCAGCAGTGGGGGGACAGGGTCCACTTTGGACGAGCAGTACTTC; CDR3: CASSGGTGSTLDEQYF
D: NA; size: NA; J: TRBJ1-1; V: TRBV5-1; DNA: TGCGCCAGCAGCACAGCCCGGGGGAAAGCTGAAGCTTTCTTT; CDR3: CASSTARGKAEAFF
D: NA; size: NA; J: TRBJ2-5; V: TRBV18; DNA: TGTGCCAGCTCACCAGATAGACAAGAGACCCAGTACTTC; CDR3: CASSPDRQETQYF
D: NA; size: NA; J: TRBJ1-4; V: TRBV5-5; DNA: TGTGCCAGCAGCTTCACGGGATCCCTTACTAATGAAAAACTGTTTTTT; CDR3: CASSFTGSLTNEKLFF
D: TRBD1; size: NA; J: TRBJ1-1; V: TRBV7-8; DNA: TGTGCCAGCAGCCCGGGGACAGGCACTGAAGCTTTCTTT; CDR3: CASSPGTGTEAFF
D: TRBD2; size: NA; J: TRBJ2-5; V: TRBV5-6; DNA: TGTGCCAGCAGCGGTGGGGGCGGGACTAGCGGCCAGACCCAGTACTTC; CDR3: CASSGGGGTSGQTQYF
D: NA; size: NA; J: TRBJ1-6; V: TRBV4-3; DNA: TGCGCCAGCAGCCAGGATCTAGTCCTGGATTCACCCCTCCACTTT; CDR3: CASSQDLVLDSPLHF
D: NA; size: NA; J: TRBJ1-2; V: TRBV30; DNA: TGTGCCTGGAGACCCCGGACAGCCGTTGGCTACACCTTC; CDR3: CAWRPRTAVGYTF
D: TRBD2; size: NA; J: TRBJ2-1; V: TRBV30; DNA: TGTGCCTGGAGGCGTAAGGGTAGCGGGAGAGTTGGAAACAATGAGCAGTTCTTC; CDR3: CAWRRKGSGRVGNNEQFF
D: NA; size: NA; J: TRBJ1-1; V: TRBV28; DNA: TGTGCCAGCAGTCGGGGAGGGGAACAAAACACTGAAGCTTTCTTT; CDR3: CASSRGGEQNTEAFF
D: NA; size: NA; J: TRBJ2-7; V: TRBV3-1/TRBV3-2; DNA: TGTGCCAGCAGCCAAGGCAGGGATGAGCAGTACTTC; CDR3: CASSQGRDEQYF
D: NA; size: once; J: TRBJ1-6; V: TRBV30; DNA: TGTGCCTGGACAAACGGGTTGGGAGGTCATAATTCACCCCTCCACTTT; CDR3: CAWTNGLGGHNSPLHF
D: NA; size: NA; J: TRBJ1-6; V: TRBV4-3; DNA: TGCGCCAGCAGCCAAGAACAGTATAATTCACCCCTCCACTTT; CDR3: CASSQEQYNSPLHF
D: NA; size: NA; J: TRBJ2-1; V: TRBV19; DNA: TGTGCCAGTAGTATATCCGGGACCTACAATGAGCAGTTCTTC; CDR3: CASSISGTYNEQFF
D: TRBD2; size: NA; J: TRBJ2-1; V: TRBV9; DNA: TGTGCCAGCAGCGTAGAACTAGCGGGCGCCAATGAGCAGTTCTTC; CDR3: CASSVELAGANEQFF
D: TRBD1; size: NA; J: TRBJ2-5; V: TRBV5-1; DNA: TGCGCCAGCAGGTCTTCTGGGACAGGGGGCCGCCAAGAGACCCAGTACTTC; CDR3: CASRSSGTGGRQETQYF
D: NA; size: NA; J: TRBJ1-3; V: TRBV6-6; DNA: TGTGCCAGCAGTCCGGGACACTACTCTGGAAACACCATATATTTT; CDR3: CASSPGHYSGNTIYF
D: NA; size: NA; J: TRBJ1-2; V: TRBV7-8; DNA: TGTGCCAGCAGCACCCGACAGGAGCATGGCTACACCTTC; CDR3: CASSTRQEHGYTF
D: NA; size: few; J: TRBJ2-2; V: TRBV10-3; DNA: TGTGCCATCAGATCGGGACTCCTCAACACCGGGGAGCTGTTTTTT; CDR3: CAIRSGLLNTGELFF
D: NA; size: NA; J: TRBJ1-1; V: TRBV18; DNA: TGTGCCAGCTCACCCGCGGGCAGAGGGAACACTGAAGCTTTCTTT; CDR3: CASSPAGRGNTEAFF
D: TRBD1; size: NA; J: TRBJ2-7; V: TRBV30; DNA: TGTGCCTGGAGTGGTGGGGACAGGGGTTCCTACGAGCAGTACTTC; CDR3: CAWSGGDRGSYEQYF
D: NA; size: NA; J: TRBJ2-5; V: TRBV29-1; DNA: TGCAGCGTTGCGGGGTATGAGACCCAGTACTTC; CDR3: CSVAGYETQYF
D: NA; size: NA; J: TRBJ2-1; V: TRBV19; DNA: TGTGCCAGTAGTATCGTGCTAGCGAGCTCCTACAATGAGCAGTTCTTC; CDR3: CASSIVLASSYNEQFF
D: TRBD1; size: NA; J: TRBJ1-1; V: TRBV9; DNA: TGTGCCAGCAGCCCCAGACAGGGGGCGGACACTGAAGCTTTCTTT; CDR3: CASSPRQGADTEAFF
D: NA; size: NA; J: TRBJ1-2; V: TRBV29-1; DNA: TGCAGCGTTGAGTCAGGGAGGCAACATGGCTACACCTTC; CDR3: CSVESGRQHGYTF
D: NA; size: NA; J: TRBJ1-6; V: TRBV2; DNA: TGTGCCAGCAGTGGACCTGTTGCGGTTCCCCTCCACTTT; CDR3: CASSGPVAVPLHF